One and the same sample provided the 12 T cell receptor beta chains below, sequenced in a study of response to subunit inactivated influenza vaccine. Each CDR3 protein is one row after TCRdb ran MiXCR on the RT-PCR reads. The top ten hold 6.5% to 8.5% of the sample, which has 650,000 to 800,000 distinct CDR3 sequences, around 14% seen once. The material was PBMCs from blood, obtained 14 to 15 days before vaccination. These receptors all stem from a man aged 50 to 59 who received an inactivated influenza vaccine.

J is TRBJ2-5 and V is TRBV24-1, with D possibly matching TRBD2 (5 bases). Germline V lookup: CDR1 KGHDR, CDR2 SFDVKD. The germline V and J ends were trimmed by 7 bases and 5 bases, with 19 bases remaining between them. This CDR3 region has 15 residues. The CDR3 DNA sequence: TGTGCCACCAGGGAGGTGGGCGGAATGACGGAGACCCAGTACTTC. It codes for CATREVGGMTETQYF.

The chain combines TRBV20-1 with TRBJ2-5; maybe TRBD2 (6 bases). Germline loops: CDR1 DFQATT, CDR2 SNEGSKA (reference sequence). The CDR3 consists of 13 residues. Trimming left V 2 bases short and J 3 bases short, with 10 bases between. The CDR3 nucleotides are TGCAGTGCTAGAAAGGACTACGAAGAGACCCAGTACTTC. Its translation is CSARKDYEETQYF.

This chain uses TRBV19 with TRBJ2-1; 9 bases line up with TRBD1. The CDR3 is 16 residues long. Germline V gives CDR1 LNHDA, CDR2 SQIVND (reference sequence). V shed 6 bases, J shed 6 bases, and the junction held 12 bases outside the gene matches. As DNA, the CDR3 is TGTGCCAGTAGCATCGCCGGGACAGGGTCTGGCAATGAGCAGTTCTTC. Translation gives CASSIAGTGSGNEQFF. Full variable domain (remainder filled in from reference TRBV19 and TRBJ2-1): DGGITQSPKYLFRKEGQNVTLSCEQNLNHDAMYWYRQDPGQGLRLIYYSQIVNDFQKGDIAEGYSVSREKKESFPLTVTSAQKNPTAFYLCASSIAGTGSGNEQFFGPGTRLTVL.

The chain links TRBV7-8 to TRBJ2-7; 7 nucleotides align to TRBD1. There are 15 residues in the CDR3. Per the germline V gene, CDR1 is SGHVS and CDR2 is FQNEAQ. V dropped 6 bases and J dropped 1; count of bases not matched to a gene: 9. The CDR3 spells CASRRTGGLSYEQYF. The DNA of the CDR3 is TGTGCCAGCAGACGGACAGGCGGCCTATCCTACGAGCAGTACTTC.

The rearrangement links TRBV14 to TRBJ2-3, with TRBD2 identical over 14 bases. The CDR3 totals 19 residues. Germline CDR1 reads SGHDN; CDR2 reads FVKESK. Trimming removed 3 bases from V and 4 bases from J; junction bases left unmatched: 12. The CDR3 coding sequence is TGTGCCAGCAGCCAGATTCCCGGGACTAGCGGGAGTCGCGCAGATACGCAGTATTTT. It specifies CASSQIPGTSGSRADTQYF.

This chain joins TRBV2 and TRBJ1-5; D is unclear. CDR1 and CDR2 from the germline V gene are SNHLY and FYNNEI. The CDR3 is 13 residues long. V lost 2 bases to trimming and J lost 9 bases, with 11 bases between them. CDR3 nucleotides: TGTGCCAGCAGTGAAAAAATTGGATTGCCCCAGCATTTT. This sequence encodes CASSEKIGLPQHF.

About this clonotype: Germline and junction disagree at one end, which may indicate a read error. The chain is built from TRBV6-2 or TRBV6-3 and TRBJ2-6; the D is unclear. The CDR3 sequence is 15 residues long. CDR1 MNHEY and CDR2 SVGEGT come from the germline V gene. The CDR3 DNA sequence: TGTGCCGGCAGTTACGCGTCCTCTGGGGCCAACGTCCTGACTTTC. Translation gives CAGSYASSGANVLTF.

This clonotype showed up many times. This sequence joins TRBV4-1 and TRBJ2-7; 10 bases are a match to TRBD2. Germline assignment: CDR1 MGHRA and CDR2 YSYEKL. The CDR3 runs to 18 residues. V gave up 1 base and J gave up 6 bases; unmatched junction bases: 15. The CDR3 DNA reads as TGCGCCAGCAGCCAAGGGCTCATCATCCCTAGCGGGAGAGGCGAGCAGTACTTC. Translating it yields CASSQGLIIPSGRGEQYF.

V gene TRBV4-1 combines with J gene TRBJ2-3; no clear D. V was shortened by 2 bases and J by 6 bases, with 12 bases between the two germline ends. CDR3 size: 14 residues. Per the germline V gene, CDR1 is MGHRA and CDR2 is YSYEKL. CDR3 DNA sequence: TGCGCCAGCAGCCAACCTCGGTATGGTGATACGCAGTATTTT. Protein: CASSQPRYGDTQYF.

This sequence joins TRBV4-3 and TRBJ2-7; 8 bases match TRBD2. The CDR3 runs to 15 residues. Trimming took 2 bases from V and 2 from J; bases not matched to a gene: 5. CDR1 is LGHNA, CDR2 YSLEER, per germline. The CDR3, as DNA: TGCGCCAGCAGCCAAAGCCTAGCGGGCACCTACGAGCAGTACTTC. Protein: CASSQSLAGTYEQYF.

This clonotype was seen only once. The V gene is TRBV27, the J gene TRBJ2-3, with D perhaps TRBD2 (6 bases). Germline loops: CDR1 MNHEY, CDR2 SMNVEV (reference sequence). V was trimmed by 6 bases and J by 0 bases, leaving 13 bases between them. The CDR3 has 15 amino acids. CDR3 bases: TGTGCCAGCAGAGAGGGACTTCTTAGCACAGATACGCAGTATTTT. Translation gives CASREGLLSTDTQYF.

The rearrangement uses TRBV25-1 and TRBJ1-4; maybe TRBD1 (6 bases). Germline-derived CDR1 and CDR2 are MGHDK and SYGVNS. V lost 8 bases and J lost 0, with 13 bases in between. CDR3 length: 15 amino acids. CDR3 protein: CASLGRGTTNEKLFF. The CDR3 coding sequence is TGTGCCAGCTTGGGCAGGGGCACAACTAATGAAAAACTGTTTTTT.